Below, 25 T cell receptor beta chains from the same sample are listed, as sequenced in a study of human T cells and chemical hapten exposure. Time point in this sample: pre-sensitization, week 0. This sample's treatment: therapeutic diphenylcyclopropenone sensitization with weekly scalp DPC. A single record per CDR3 protein comes from TCRdb applying MiXCR to the RACE reads. Of about 51,000 distinct CDR3 sequences listed, 9.4% are singletons. The sample in question was whole blood, obtained in connection with sensitization to the hapten diphenylcyclopropenone (DPC). Receptor source: a woman aged 40 to 49 with alopecia areata. Some clones in this sample may be carry-over from other donors' samples.

This clonotype was detected many times. J is TRBJ2-3 and V is TRBV6-5, with TRBD2 matching 9 bases. CDR3 size: 18 residues. J was trimmed by 6 bases and V by 0 bases; bases with no gene match: 13. The germline gives CDR1 MNHEY, CDR2 SVGAGI. CDR3 bases: TGTGCCAGCAGTTACTCGAAGTCTCTAGCGGGGCCCTCGGATACGCAGTATTTT. Translated: CASSYSKSLAGPSDTQYF.

The chain uses TRBV10-3 and TRBJ2-1, with D perhaps assigned TRBD1 or TRBD2 (5 bases each). CDR3 length: 12 amino acids. Trimming removed 10 bases at V and 8 bases at J, with 15 bases between. CDR1 is ENHRY, CDR2 SYGVKD, per germline. The CDR3 nucleotides read TGTGCCACGGCCGGGACCTTCGATGAGCAGTTCTTC. It yields the protein CATAGTFDEQFF.

This chain joins TRBV2 and TRBJ1-2; unclear D gene. Deletions cut 11 bases from V and 7 bases from J, with 17 bases between. This CDR3 has 12 amino acids. Germline loops: CDR1 SNHLY, CDR2 FYNNEI. CDR3 nucleotide sequence: TGTGCCTCCAAAGGCCAGAGTCGTGGCTACACCTTC. Its protein is CASKGQSRGYTF.

The sample holds many counts of this clonotype. This chain uses TRBV12-3 or TRBV12-4 with TRBJ1-5, with D tentatively TRBD1 (6 bases). This CDR3 spans 14 amino acids. V lost 5 bases and J lost 4, with 12 bases in between. The CDR3 region is CASSKGQRNQPQHF. CDR3 bases: TGTGCCAGCAGTAAAGGACAGCGGAATCAGCCCCAGCATTTT.

The chain uses TRBV6-1 and TRBJ2-6, with 7 bases fitting TRBD1. V lost 7 bases, J lost 1 base, and 1 base stayed unmatched. CDR1 and CDR2 (germline): MNHNS, SASEGT. The CDR3 is 14 amino acids. The CDR3 sequence is CASTTGSGANVLTF. CDR3 DNA sequence: TGTGCCAGCACGACAGGGTCTGGGGCCAACGTCCTGACTTTC.

This clonotype has a count of ten or more. The V gene is TRBV10-3, the J gene TRBJ1-1; unclear D gene. Germline CDR1 and CDR2: ENHRY and SYGVKD. V gave up 4 bases and J gave up 2 bases, with 14 bases separating them. The CDR3 covers 15 residues. CDR3 nucleotide sequence: TGTGCCATCAGTGCTTCTACTGCGGCAAACACTGAAGCTTTCTTT. This translates into CAISASTAANTEAFF.

This clonotype appeared many times. This rearrangement joins TRBV12-3 or TRBV12-4 to TRBJ2-2, with D perhaps TRBD2 (6 bases). This CDR3 contains 15 residues. Trimming took off 7 bases at V and 4 bases at J, with 16 bases between the two ends. CDR3 sequence: CASTRNSGATGELFF. The DNA for the CDR3 is TGTGCCAGCACCCGTAATAGCGGAGCCACCGGGGAGCTGTTTTTT.

This clonotype was recorded at least ten times. CDR3 amino acids: CASSLEQGNEKLFF. The DNA for the CDR3 is TGTGCCAGCAGCTTAGAACAGGGGAATGAAAAACTGTTTTTT. V is TRBV7-9 and J is TRBJ1-4; 7 bases match TRBD1. Germline CDR1 and CDR2: SEHNR and FQNEAQ (reference sequence). V gave up 1 base and J gave up 5 bases; unmatched junction bases: 1. The CDR3 sequence is 14 residues long.

This clonotype was recorded at least ten times. The V gene is TRBV14, the J gene TRBJ1-4; weak D call: TRBD1 (5 bases). Germline CDR1 is SGHDN and CDR2 is FVKESK. CDR3 length: 17 amino acids. V was clipped by 0 bases and J by 0 bases, with 11 bases between them. Here the CDR3 reads CASSQDPGAATNEKLFF. The CDR3 nucleotides are TGTGCCAGCAGCCAAGATCCCGGGGCCGCAACTAATGAAAAACTGTTTTTT.

The chain couples TRBV10-3 to TRBJ2-1; 7 nucleotides align to TRBD1. Germline V CDR1 and CDR2: ENHRY, SYGVKD. CDR3 size: 14 residues. With V trimmed by 5 bases and J by 5 bases, 6 bases remained unmatched. The CDR3 nucleotides are TGTGCCATCAGTTCTACCGGGACAGACAATGAGCAGTTCTTC. It specifies CAISSTGTDNEQFF.

This clonotype was counted between two and nine times. The chain links TRBV20-1 to TRBJ1-5, with D unclear. Germline assignment: CDR1 DFQATT and CDR2 SNEGSKA (reference sequence). The CDR3 length is 16 residues. V was pared by 4 bases and J by 3 bases, with 19 bases between. CDR3 nucleotide sequence: TGCAGTGCTACAATATCCGGGCCAAGGATCAATCAGCCCCAGCATTTT. As protein: CSATISGPRINQPQHF.

This clonotype was found many times. In DNA form, the CDR3 reads TGTGCCAGCAGGGGGGAGCGACATTCCTCCTACGAGCAGTACTTC. It encodes CASRGERHSSYEQYF. The chain links TRBV2 to TRBJ2-7; D may correspond to TRBD1 or TRBD2 (5 bases each). The V and J ends lost 6 bases and 0 bases respectively, with 15 bases between them. CDR1 is SNHLY and CDR2 is FYNNEI in the germline V gene. CDR3 length: 15 residues.

The chain uses TRBV6-5 and TRBJ2-7, with D maybe TRBD2 (7 bases). Trimming took 4 bases from V and 2 from J, leaving 12 bases between them. CDR3 size: 14 residues. The germline V gene has CDR1 MNHEY and CDR2 SVGAGI. DNA for the CDR3: TGTGCCAGCAGTTCGAGGGGGGGTCCCTACGAGCAGTACTTC. Residues: CASSSRGGPYEQYF.

In this sample, this clonotype turned up many times. This rearrangement joins TRBV12-3 or TRBV12-4 to TRBJ1-2; weak D call: TRBD1 (5 bases). V lost 6 bases and J 4 bases, leaving 15 bases between the germline ends. The CDR3 length is 14 residues. The CDR3, as DNA: TGTGCCAGCAGCCCCGTTCTAGGGGTCTATGGCTACACCTTC. Translated: CASSPVLGVYGYTF.

V and J are TRBV20-1 and TRBJ2-5; TRBD2 aligns across 14 bases. CDR1 DFQATT and CDR2 SNEGSKA come from the germline V gene (reference sequence). Germline trimming cut 3 bases from V and 3 bases from J; bases unmatched to any gene: 6. This CDR3 is 16 amino acids long. Here the CDR3 DNA reads TGCAGTGCTAGTGGACTAGCGGGGGGCCTTGAAGAGACCCAGTACTTC. It yields the protein CSASGLAGGLEETQYF.

This clonotype has only a few counts. The gene calls are TRBV7-3 and TRBJ2-1; D is ambiguous. The CDR3 is made up of 10 amino acids. Germline V gene data show CDR1 as SGHTA and CDR2 as FQGTGA. CDR3 DNA sequence: TGTGAAAGGGTGGGCATTGAGCAGTTCTTC. Its translation is CERVGIEQFF.

This clonotype was recorded many times. This chain connects TRBV6-2 or TRBV6-3 to TRBJ1-1; 11 bases line up with TRBD1. The CDR3 totals 16 residues. CDR1 and CDR2 from the germline V gene are MNHEY and SVGEGT. V shed 4 bases and J 5 bases; nucleotides not matched to a gene: 9. The CDR3 DNA sequence: TGTGCCAGCAGTTGGGACCGGGACAGGGGGGATACTGAAGCTTTCTTT. Protein product: CASSWDRDRGDTEAFF.

This clonotype was observed many times. The chain combines TRBV20-1 with TRBJ1-5, with D possibly TRBD1 on 6 matching bases. Germline CDR1 is DFQATT and CDR2 is SNEGSKA (reference sequence). Trimming removed 6 bases at V and 4 bases at J, with 22 bases between. The CDR3 contains 16 residues. For the CDR3, the DNA is TGCAGTGCAACTCCCGGAGGGGGAACTCGGAATCAGCCCCAGCATTTT. Translation gives CSATPGGGTRNQPQHF.

The chain uses TRBV28 and TRBJ2-2, with unresolved D. Germline-derived CDR1 and CDR2 are MDHEN and SYDVKM. V was pared by 3 bases and J by 4 bases, with 12 bases between. CDR3 length: 15 residues. The CDR3 nucleotides are TGTGCCAGCAGTTTTTACCAGAGAGGCACCGGGGAGCTGTTTTTT. The encoded protein is CASSFYQRGTGELFF.

This clonotype has at least ten counts. This chain links TRBV5-4 with TRBJ2-7; 7 bases are a match to TRBD2. The germline CDR1 and CDR2 sequences are SGHNT and YYREEE (reference sequence). The CDR3 extends over 14 amino acids. V was pared by 4 bases and J by 2 bases, with 6 bases of the junction left unmatched. The CDR3 protein is CASSLSGQTYEQYF. CDR3 in DNA: TGTGCCAGCAGCCTTAGCGGGCAAACCTACGAGCAGTACTTC. The variable domain in full, completed from reference TRBV5-4 and TRBJ2-7, reads ETGVTQSPTHLIKTRGQQVTLRCSSQSGHNTVSWYQQALGQGPQFIFQYYREEENGRGNFPPRFSGLQFPNYSSELNVNALELDDSALYLCASSLSGQTYEQYFGPGTRLTVT.

This clonotype has only one observation. This chain uses TRBV7-9 with TRBJ2-4; TRBD2 matches at 14 bases. Per germline, CDR1 SEHNR and CDR2 FQNEAQ (reference sequence). CDR3 size: 19 residues. With V trimmed by 5 bases and J by 0 bases, 9 bases remained unmatched. As DNA, the CDR3 is TGTGCCAGCAGCCCCGGGACTAGCGGGGGAATACTAGCCAAAAACATTCAGTACTTC. Protein sequence: CASSPGTSGGILAKNIQYF.

The chain carries TRBV9 and TRBJ1-6; tentative D call: TRBD1 (6 bases). The CDR3 covers 14 residues. The V gene's germline CDR1 is SGDLS and CDR2 YYNGEE. Trimming removed 0 bases from V and 6 bases from J, with 7 bases in between. This chain's CDR3 is CASSVAGANSPLHF. The CDR3 DNA sequence: TGTGCCAGCAGCGTAGCAGGGGCTAATTCACCCCTCCACTTT.

This chain's CDR3 is CATEGRLYEQYF. CDR3 coding DNA: TGTGCCACGGAGGGGAGACTCTACGAGCAGTACTTC. The V and J genes are TRBV7-2 and TRBJ2-7, with D possibly being TRBD2 (6 bases). The CDR3 runs to 12 residues. The V gene's germline CDR1 is SGHTA and CDR2 FQGNSA. V lost 10 bases, J lost 3 bases, and 13 bases lay in between.

In this sample, this clonotype turned up many times. The V and J genes are TRBV7-9 and TRBJ2-7, with 7 bases that match TRBD2. There are 15 residues in the CDR3. Germline CDR1 SEHNR, CDR2 FQNEAQ (reference sequence). After removal of 4 bases from V and 4 bases from J, the junction contained 10 bases not matched to a gene. The CDR3 reads CASSSPTRGVYEQYF. In DNA form, the CDR3 reads TGTGCCAGCAGCTCGCCCACCCGGGGGGTTTACGAGCAGTACTTC.

This clonotype was recorded many times. This rearrangement joins TRBV4-2 to TRBJ2-7; possible D gene TRBD1, 6 bases. Germline CDR1 LGHNA, CDR2 YNFKEQ. The CDR3 contains 15 residues. Trimming left V 3 bases short and J 1 base short, with 13 bases between. DNA of the CDR3: TGTGCCAGCAGCCAGCCGACAGGTGGATCCTACGAGCAGTACTTC. Encoded protein: CASSQPTGGSYEQYF.